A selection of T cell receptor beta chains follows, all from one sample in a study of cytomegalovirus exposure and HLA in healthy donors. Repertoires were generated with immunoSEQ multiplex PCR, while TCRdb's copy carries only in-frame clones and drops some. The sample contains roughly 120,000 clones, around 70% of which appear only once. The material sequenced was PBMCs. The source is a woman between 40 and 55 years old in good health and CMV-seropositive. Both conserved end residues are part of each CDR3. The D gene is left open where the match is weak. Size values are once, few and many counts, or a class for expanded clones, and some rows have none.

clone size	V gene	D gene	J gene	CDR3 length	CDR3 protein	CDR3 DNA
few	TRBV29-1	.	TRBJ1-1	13	CSVEGEANTEAFF	TGCAGCGTTGAGGGTGAGGCGAACACTGAAGCTTTCTTT
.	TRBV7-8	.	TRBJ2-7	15	CASSPERGKSYEQYF	TGTGCCAGCAGCCCAGAGAGGGGGAAGTCCTACGAGCAGTACTTC
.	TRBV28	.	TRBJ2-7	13	CASTRGGSYEQYF	TGTGCCAGCACCCGTGGCGGATCCTACGAGCAGTACTTC
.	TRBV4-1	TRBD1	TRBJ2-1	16	CASSQGFGDRSVEQFF	TGCGCCAGCAGCCAAGGGTTTGGGGACAGGTCGGTTGAGCAGTTCTTC
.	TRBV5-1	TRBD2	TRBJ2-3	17	CASSTPGGGGPLDTQYF	TGCGCCAGCTCGACTCCCGGGGGCGGGGGGCCTTTGGATACGCAGTATTTT
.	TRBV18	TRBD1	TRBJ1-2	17	CASSSDTGVGAHYGYTF	TGTGCCAGCTCATCAGACACAGGGGTCGGAGCTCACTATGGCTACACCTTC
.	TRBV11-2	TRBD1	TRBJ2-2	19	CASSLYTGTGVANTGELFF	TGTGCCAGCAGCTTATATACCGGGACAGGCGTCGCGAACACCGGGGAGCTGTTTTTT
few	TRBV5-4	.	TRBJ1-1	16	CASRGMGGPANTEAFF	TGTGCCAGCAGGGGCATGGGGGGGCCCGCGAACACTGAAGCTTTCTTT
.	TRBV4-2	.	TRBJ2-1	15	CASSQPGIRYNEQFF	TGTGCCAGCAGCCAACCCGGGATTAGGTACAATGAGCAGTTCTTC
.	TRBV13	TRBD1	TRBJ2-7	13	CASSPGTGGEQYF	TGTGCCAGCAGCCCCGGGACAGGCGGCGAGCAGTACTTC
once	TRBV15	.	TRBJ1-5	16	CATSAILTGLNQPQHF	TGTGCCACCAGCGCTATACTGACAGGTCTCAATCAGCCCCAGCATTTT
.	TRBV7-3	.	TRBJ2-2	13	CASSTRQTGELFF	TGTGCCAGCAGCACAAGACAGACCGGGGAGCTGTTTTTT
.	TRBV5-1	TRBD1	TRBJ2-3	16	CASSLTGTGVRDTQYF	TGCGCCAGCAGCCTCACCGGGACAGGGGTAAGAGATACGCAGTATTTT
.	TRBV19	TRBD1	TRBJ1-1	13	CASNRQGNTEAFF	TGTGCCAGTAATCGACAGGGGAACACTGAAGCTTTCTTT
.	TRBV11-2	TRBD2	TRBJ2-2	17	CASTKRVGGARIGELFF	TGTGCCAGCACCAAGAGGGTCGGGGGGGCCAGAATAGGGGAGCTGTTTTTT
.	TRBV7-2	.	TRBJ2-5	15	CASSMDSSAFRTQYF	TGTGCCAGCAGCATGGACAGCTCCGCTTTTCGAACCCAGTACTTC